The source of this TCR beta chain is a study of early T cells in non-severe SARS-CoV-2 infection. Trimming stripped 7 bases from V and 5 bases from J, with 14 bases between. The CDR3 runs to 13 residues. Germline V CDR1 and CDR2: SGHVS, FNYEAQ. Worth noting for this clonotype: This may be a read error: a much more frequent sequence differs by one nucleotide.

Unique molecular identifiers tagged individual cDNA molecules. TCRdb analysed the 5' RACE reads with MiXCR anew, one entry per CDR3 protein. The data contain approximately 81,000 distinct CDR3 sequences, about 14% of them singletons. The sample taken for sequencing was whole blood. This chain links TRBV7-6 with TRBJ2-5, with no clear D. The sequence came from an adult who was a healthcare worker with PCR-confirmed SARS-CoV-2 infection or an uninfected control (not recorded which). The CDR3, as DNA: TGTGCCAGCAACTCTGTGGCCGCGGAGACCCAGTACTTC. This gives the protein CASNSVAAETQYF.